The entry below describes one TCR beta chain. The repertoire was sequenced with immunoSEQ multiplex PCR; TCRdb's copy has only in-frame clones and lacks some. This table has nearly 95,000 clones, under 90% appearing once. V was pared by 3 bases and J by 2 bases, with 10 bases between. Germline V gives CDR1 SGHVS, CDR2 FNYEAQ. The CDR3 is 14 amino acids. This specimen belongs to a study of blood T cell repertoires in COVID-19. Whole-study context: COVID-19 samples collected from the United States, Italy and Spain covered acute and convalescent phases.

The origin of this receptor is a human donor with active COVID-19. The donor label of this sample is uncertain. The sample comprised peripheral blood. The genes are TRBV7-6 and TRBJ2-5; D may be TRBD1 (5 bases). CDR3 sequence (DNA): TGTGCCAGCAGCTTTACGAACAGGCAAGAGACCCAGTACTTC. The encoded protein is CASSFTNRQETQYF.